This TCR beta chain emerged from a study of T-cell memory formation after mild COVID-19. The wider study: Across donors, TCR clusters were largely donor specific.

The germline gives CDR1 KGHDR, CDR2 SFDVKD. V gave up 2 bases and J gave up 2 bases, with 8 bases separating them. The length of the CDR3 is 14 residues. TCRdb reprocessed the 5' RACE reads with MiXCR, giving one entry per CDR3 protein. The sample records around 150,000 distinct CDR3 sequences, 25% to 40% being singletons. The sample holds a few counts of this clonotype. The sequence derives from an adult woman who had mild COVID-19 (a few samples of this study predate the infection). Cell type and time point are not known. The rearrangement joins TRBV24-1 to TRBJ1-2, with D possibly matching TRBD1 (5 bases). Sequenced sample: PBMCs or a T cell subset sorted from them (not recorded which). The chain's CDR3 is CATSDWSGNYGYTF. CDR3 DNA sequence: TGTGCCACCAGTGATTGGTCAGGGAACTATGGCTACACCTTC.